This T cell receptor beta chain was recorded in a study of radiation and T cells in renal cell carcinoma. Specified time point: blood 2 weeks post-SBRT. Treatment specified: 15 Gy SBRT to primary tumor, nephrectomy 4 weeks later. Assay used: immunoSEQ multiplex PCR; TCRdb lists only in-frame clones, some missing. Here the sample spans tens of thousands of clones, approximately 86% being singletons. V lost 4 bases and J lost 1, with 16 bases in between. The CDR3 is 16 residues long. The germline gives CDR1 MGHRA, CDR2 YSYEKL. Study observations and caveats: Pretreatment tumor biopsies were lacking, so baseline clonotypes are unknown.

A note on this clone: Its matching antigen is unknown.

Sequencing used blood, obtained from a patient whose treatment included radiotherapy and nephrectomy. The sequence derives from a woman between 45 and 60 years old with renal cell carcinoma. The chain joins TRBV4-1 to TRBJ1-1; D is unclear. In DNA, the CDR3 is TGCGCCAGCAGCCCTATAGGTCGGGATTCGAACACTGAAGCTTTCTTT. This sequence encodes CASSPIGRDSNTEAFF.